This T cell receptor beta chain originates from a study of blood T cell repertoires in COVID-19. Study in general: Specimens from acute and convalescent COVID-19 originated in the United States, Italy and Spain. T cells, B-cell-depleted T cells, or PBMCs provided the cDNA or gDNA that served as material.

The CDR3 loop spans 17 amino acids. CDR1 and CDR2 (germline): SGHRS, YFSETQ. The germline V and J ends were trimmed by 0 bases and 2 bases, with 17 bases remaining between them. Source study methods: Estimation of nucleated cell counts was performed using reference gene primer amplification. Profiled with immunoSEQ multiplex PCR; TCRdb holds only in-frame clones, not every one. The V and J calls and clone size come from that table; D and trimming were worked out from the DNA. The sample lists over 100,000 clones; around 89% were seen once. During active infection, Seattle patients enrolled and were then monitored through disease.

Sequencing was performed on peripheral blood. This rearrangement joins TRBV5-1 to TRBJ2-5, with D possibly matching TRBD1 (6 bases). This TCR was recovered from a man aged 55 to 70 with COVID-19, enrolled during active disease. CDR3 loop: CASSLGDTLAGQETQYF. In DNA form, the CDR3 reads TGCGCCAGCAGCTTGGGGGACACCCTCGCCGGACAAGAGACCCAGTACTTC.